Sequencing of this TCR beta chain was carried out in a study of molecular identifiers for immune sequencing clone quantification. About the research overall: Four of five splits of RNA from roughly 18,000 or 92,000 naive CD8 cells were sequenced in replicates. Study findings and constraints: Clones above 20 RNA copies contained over 97% of effector molecules but under 1% of naive ones.

Trimming removed 3 bases from V and 4 bases from J, with 9 bases in between. The CDR3 is 14 residues long. The germline CDR1 and CDR2 sequences are MNHEY and SVGAGI. Of note for this clonotype: What it binds is unknown.

Previously described methods with listed TCR primers produced the bulk TCR libraries. TCRdb redid the calling of the PCR reads with MiXCR, one entry per CDR3 protein. The data contain around 65,000 distinct CDR3 sequences, roughly 20% of them singletons. The CD8+CD4-CCR7+CD45RA+ phenotype defined the sorted naive CD8 T cells. The V and J genes are TRBV6-5 and TRBJ2-2, with D unresolved. Sequenced: naive CD8+ T cells from blood, with Jurkat cell RNA spiked in. Noted subset: FACS-sorted CD8+CD4-CCR7+CD45RA+ naive T cells. This clonotype was sampled from a human donor in good health. Some libraries in this study had Jurkat cell RNA spiked in. The CDR3 nucleotides are TGTGCCAGCAGTTATGGGGTGGCCACCGGGGAGCTGTTTTTT. It translates to CASSYGVATGELFF.